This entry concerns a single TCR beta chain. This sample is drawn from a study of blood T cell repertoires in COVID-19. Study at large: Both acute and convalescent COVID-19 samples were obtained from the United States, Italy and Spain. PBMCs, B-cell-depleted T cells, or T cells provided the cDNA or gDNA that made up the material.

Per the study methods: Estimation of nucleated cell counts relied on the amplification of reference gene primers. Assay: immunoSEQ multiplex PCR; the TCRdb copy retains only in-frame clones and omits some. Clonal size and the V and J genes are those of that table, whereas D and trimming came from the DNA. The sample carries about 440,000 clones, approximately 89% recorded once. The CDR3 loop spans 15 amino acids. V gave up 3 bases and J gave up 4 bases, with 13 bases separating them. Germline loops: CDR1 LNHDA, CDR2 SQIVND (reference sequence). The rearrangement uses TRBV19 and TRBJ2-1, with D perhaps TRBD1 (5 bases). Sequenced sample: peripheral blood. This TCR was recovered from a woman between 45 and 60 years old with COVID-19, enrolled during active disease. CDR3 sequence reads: CASSILPGNYNEQFF. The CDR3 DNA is TGTGCCAGTAGTATCTTGCCAGGGAATTACAATGAGCAGTTCTTC.